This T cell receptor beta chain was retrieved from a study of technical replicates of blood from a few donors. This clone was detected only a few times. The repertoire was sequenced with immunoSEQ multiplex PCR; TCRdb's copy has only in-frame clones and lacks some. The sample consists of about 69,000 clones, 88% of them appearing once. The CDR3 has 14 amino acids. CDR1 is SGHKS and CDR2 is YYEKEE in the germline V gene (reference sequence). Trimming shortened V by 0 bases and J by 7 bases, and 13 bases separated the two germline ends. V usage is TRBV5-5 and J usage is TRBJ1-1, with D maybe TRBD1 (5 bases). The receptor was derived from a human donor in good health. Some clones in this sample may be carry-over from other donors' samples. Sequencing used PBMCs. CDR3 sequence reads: CASSLGFGGFEAFF. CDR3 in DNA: TGTGCCAGCAGCTTGGGGTTCGGGGGTTTTGAAGCTTTCTTT. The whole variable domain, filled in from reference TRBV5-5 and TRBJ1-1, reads DAGVTQSPTHLIKTRGQQVTLRCSPISGHKSVSWYQQVLGQGPQFIFQYYEKEERGRGNFPDRFSARQFPNYSSELNVNALLLGDSALYLCASSLGFGGFEAFFGQGTRLTVV.